The clone carrying this TCR beta chain was observed a few times. This CDR3 has 14 residues. Trimming took off 0 bases at V and 4 bases at J, with 10 bases between the two ends. Germline V gene sequence: CDR1 SGDLS, CDR2 YYNGEE. This entry is derived from a study of T-cell memory formation after mild COVID-19. One entry per CDR3 protein, called by TCRdb with MiXCR from the 5' RACE reads. Altogether tens of thousands of distinct CDR3 sequences are present, 9.5% being singletons, with the ten largest covering 1.2%. The sample taken for sequencing was PBMCs or a T cell subset sorted from them (not recorded which). The clonotype was recovered from a young man who had mild COVID-19 (a few samples of this study predate the infection). Cell type and time point are not known. The gene calls are TRBV9 and TRBJ1-2, with a tentative D call TRBD1 (6 bases). Here the CDR3 DNA reads TGTGCCAGCAGCGTAGAACAGGGTGGCTATGGCTACACCTTC. It is translated as CASSVEQGGYGYTF.